This TCR beta chain was observed in a study of response to subunit inactivated influenza vaccine. Each CDR3 protein is one row after TCRdb ran MiXCR on the RT-PCR reads. The sample carries roughly 630,000 distinct CDR3 sequences, about 15% recorded once. Regarding this clonotype: What it binds is unknown.

Study results and limitations: Each seasonal flu vaccination may recruit only limited new T cells, authors suggested.

The TCR was taken from a man aged 45-65 years who received an inactivated influenza vaccine. Sequences were derived from PBMCs from blood, sampled roughly 15 days before vaccination.

This CDR3 reads CASRLGQVTEAFF. CDR3 DNA: TGTGCCAGCAGGCTCGGACAGGTCACTGAAGCTTTCTTT. The chain links TRBV2 to TRBJ1-1, with 7 positions matching TRBD1. Germline CDR1 SNHLY, CDR2 FYNNEI. V lost 6 bases, J lost 4 bases, and 5 bases stayed unmatched. CDR3 size: 13 residues.